The rows below give T cell receptor beta chains drawn from one sample of a study of cytomegalovirus exposure and HLA in healthy donors. The assay was immunoSEQ multiplex PCR, and TCRdb's table has in-frame clones only and misses some. The data show roughly 100,000 clones, with more than 60% seen just once and about 3.6% held by the top ten. Material for sequencing was PBMCs. These TCRs come from a man aged 60-69 years in good health and CMV-seronegative. CDR3s include the opening cysteine and the closing phenylalanine or tryptophan. Fields, in order: V gene, clone size, D gene, J gene, CDR3 protein, CDR3 DNA. The D gene is left open where the match is weak. Rows give clone size only sometimes, using once, few, many, or a class for an expanded clone.

TRBV11-3	once	.	TRBJ2-2	CASSLGRASGELFF	TGTGCCAGCAGCTTGGGCAGGGCTTCCGGGGAGCTGTTTTTT
TRBV4-3	.	.	TRBJ1-4	CASSQDLQNEKLFF	TGCGCCAGCAGCCAAGATCTGCAGAATGAAAAACTGTTTTTT
TRBV6-5	.	.	TRBJ1-1	CASSYSGQVNTEAFF	TGTGCCAGCAGTTACTCGGGACAAGTGAACACTGAAGCTTTCTTT
TRBV4-3	.	.	TRBJ1-5	CASSQENRQHQPQHF	TGCGCCAGCAGCCAAGAGAACAGGCAACATCAGCCCCAGCATTTT
TRBV5-1	.	TRBD2	TRBJ2-5	CASSLAGTSGGARETQYF	TGCGCCAGCAGCTTGGCCGGGACTAGCGGGGGGGCCCGTGAGACCCAGTACTTC
TRBV6-5	.	.	TRBJ1-1	CASSYRMAAEAFF	TGTGCCAGCAGTTACCGGATGGCAGCGGAAGCTTTCTTT
TRBV19	.	TRBD1	TRBJ2-1	CASNDRGIYNEQFF	TGTGCCAGTAACGACAGGGGTATTTACAATGAGCAGTTCTTC
TRBV7-9	once	TRBD2	TRBJ2-1	CASSLDPAGGPSYNEQFF	TGTGCCAGCAGCTTAGATCCAGCGGGGGGGCCCTCGTACAATGAGCAGTTCTTC
TRBV5-4	.	TRBD2	TRBJ2-2	CASRRGGEINTGELFF	TGTGCCAGCCGACGGGGGGGGGAGATAAACACCGGGGAGCTGTTTTTT
TRBV5-1	once	.	TRBJ1-1	CASSPQGDGWTEAFF	TGCGCCAGCAGCCCACAGGGAGATGGGTGGACTGAAGCTTTCTTT
TRBV7-6	.	TRBD2	TRBJ2-5	CASSIGLAPKETQYF	TGTGCCAGCAGCATTGGACTAGCCCCTAAAGAGACCCAGTACTTC
TRBV7-9	.	.	TRBJ1-2	CSSSVLYSGYTF	TGTTCCAGCAGCGTCTTATATAGTGGCTACACCTTC
TRBV19	.	TRBD2	TRBJ2-1	CASSRTSTSSYNEQFF	TGTGCCAGTAGTCGGACTAGCACAAGCTCCTACAATGAGCAGTTCTTC
TRBV11-1	.	.	TRBJ2-2	CASSADANTGELFF	TGTGCCAGCAGCGCGGATGCGAACACCGGGGAGCTGTTTTTT
TRBV9	.	TRBD2	TRBJ2-2	CASSVVSSGGVGELFF	TGTGCCAGCAGCGTAGTATCCAGCGGGGGAGTAGGGGAGCTGTTTTTT
TRBV7-9	once	TRBD2	TRBJ2-3	CASSLGLAASTDTQYF	TGTGCCAGCAGCTTAGGTCTAGCGGCCAGCACAGATACGCAGTATTTT
TRBV9	.	TRBD2	TRBJ2-5	CASSVNGGGAGTQYF	TGTGCCAGCAGCGTAAATGGCGGGGGGGCCGGGACCCAGTACTTC
TRBV6-1	few	TRBD1	TRBJ2-1	CASSVLLGTGVSNEQFF	TGTGCCAGCAGTGTCCTGCTCGGGACAGGGGTCTCCAATGAGCAGTTCTTC
TRBV19	.	TRBD1	TRBJ2-3	CASRGQGKTDTQYF	TGTGCCAGTAGGGGACAGGGAAAAACAGATACGCAGTATTTT
TRBV9	.	TRBD1	TRBJ1-6	CASSPTGTVNSPLHF	TGTGCCAGCAGCCCTACCGGGACAGTCAATTCACCCCTCCACTTT
TRBV7-2	.	TRBD2	TRBJ2-7	CASSSGLHSYEQYF	TGTGCCAGCAGCTCGGGACTACATTCCTACGAGCAGTACTTC
TRBV5-1	.	.	TRBJ2-1	CASSLLSGSYNEQFF	TGCGCCAGCAGCCTCCTGAGCGGGTCCTACAATGAGCAGTTCTTC
TRBV5-1	.	.	TRBJ2-2	CASRSRQMNTGELFF	TGCGCCAGCAGAAGCAGGCAGATGAACACCGGGGAGCTGTTTTTT
TRBV7-9	.	TRBD1	TRBJ1-6	CASSPGRQGNSPLHF	TGTGCCAGCAGCCCGGGACGACAGGGGAATTCACCCCTCCACTTT
TRBV27	.	TRBD1	TRBJ2-3	CASSLAGGAGDTQYF	TGTGCCAGCAGTTTAGCAGGGGGCGCGGGAGATACGCAGTATTTT
TRBV5-4	.	TRBD1	TRBJ2-1	CASSVGQGSSYNEQFF	TGTGCCAGCAGCGTGGGACAGGGGAGCTCCTACAATGAGCAGTTCTTC
TRBV5-6	.	.	TRBJ2-5	CASSLGLQETQYF	TGTGCCAGCAGCCTGGGTCTCCAAGAGACCCAGTACTTC
TRBV5-6	.	TRBD2	TRBJ2-5	CASSFPSGGPRETQYF	TGTGCCAGCAGCTTTCCTAGCGGGGGGCCCCGTGAGACCCAGTACTTC
TRBV18	.	.	TRBJ2-5	CASSPPGRGRETQYF	TGTGCCAGCTCACCACCCGGCAGGGGTAGGGAGACCCAGTACTTC
TRBV6-5	.	.	TRBJ2-1	CAIGGQSYNEQFF	TGTGCCATCGGGGGACAGTCCTACAATGAGCAGTTCTTC
TRBV19	.	.	TRBJ2-1	CASKRTAAPYNEQFF	TGTGCCAGTAAGCGCACCGCAGCACCTTACAATGAGCAGTTCTTC
TRBV6-1	once	.	TRBJ2-2	CASSADTNTGELFF	TGTGCCAGCAGTGCGGACACGAACACCGGGGAGCTGTTTTTT
TRBV18	.	.	TRBJ2-1	CASADSYSYNEQFF	TGTGCCAGCGCGGACTCCTACTCCTACAATGAGCAGTTCTTC
TRBV9	.	.	TRBJ1-6	CASSVGQTYSPLHF	TGTGCCAGCAGCGTAGGACAGACTTATTCACCCCTCCACTTT
TRBV10-3	.	.	TRBJ1-1	CAMKGGNGDTEAFF	TGTGCCATGAAGGGAGGGAATGGCGACACTGAAGCTTTCTTT
TRBV4-1	.	.	TRBJ1-2	CASSQVAGSGYTF	TGCGCCAGCAGTCAGGTAGCGGGATCTGGCTACACCTTC
TRBV18	.	.	TRBJ1-5	CASSQGRGPQPQHF	TGTGCCAGCTCCCAAGGACGGGGTCCGCAGCCCCAGCATTTT